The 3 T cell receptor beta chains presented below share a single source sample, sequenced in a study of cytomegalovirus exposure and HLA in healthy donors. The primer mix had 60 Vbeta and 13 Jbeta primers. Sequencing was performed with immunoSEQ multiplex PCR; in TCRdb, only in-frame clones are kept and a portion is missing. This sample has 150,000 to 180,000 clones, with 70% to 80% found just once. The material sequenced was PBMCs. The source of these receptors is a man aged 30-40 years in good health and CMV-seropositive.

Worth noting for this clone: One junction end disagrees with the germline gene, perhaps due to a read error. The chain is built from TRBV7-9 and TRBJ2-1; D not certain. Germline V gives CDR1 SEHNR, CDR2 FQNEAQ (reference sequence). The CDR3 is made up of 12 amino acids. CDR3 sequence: CASSPGSSNRLF. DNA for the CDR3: TGTGCCAGCAGCCCCGGGTCCTCAAATCGGCTCTTC.

The CDR3 sequence is CASSPRSANEKLFF. The CDR3 DNA reads as TGTGCCAGCAGCCCGCGGTCAGCTAATGAAAAACTGTTTTTT. The gene calls are TRBV7-2 and TRBJ1-4; D uncertain. Germline values: CDR1 SGHTA, CDR2 FQGNSA. CDR3 size: 14 residues. V lost 5 bases to trimming and J lost 3 bases, with 10 bases between them.

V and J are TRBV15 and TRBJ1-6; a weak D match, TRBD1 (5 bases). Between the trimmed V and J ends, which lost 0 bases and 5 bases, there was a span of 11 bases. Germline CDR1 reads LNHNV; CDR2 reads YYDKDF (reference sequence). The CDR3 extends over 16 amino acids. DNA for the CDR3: TGTGCCACCAGCAGAGATCTTGGGGCGGATAATTCACCCCTCCACTTT. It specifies CATSRDLGADNSPLHF.